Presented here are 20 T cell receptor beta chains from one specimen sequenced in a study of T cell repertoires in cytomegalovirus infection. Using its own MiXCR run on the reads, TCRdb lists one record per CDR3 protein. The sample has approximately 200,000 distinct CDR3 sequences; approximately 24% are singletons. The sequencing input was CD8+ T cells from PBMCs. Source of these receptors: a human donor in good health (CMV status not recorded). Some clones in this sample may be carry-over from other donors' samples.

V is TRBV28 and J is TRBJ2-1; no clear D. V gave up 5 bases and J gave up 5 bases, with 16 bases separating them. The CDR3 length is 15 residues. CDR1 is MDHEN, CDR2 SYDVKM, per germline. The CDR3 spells CASSQITQANNEQFF. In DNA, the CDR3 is TGTGCCAGCAGTCAAATAACCCAGGCAAACAATGAGCAGTTCTTC.

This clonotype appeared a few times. CDR3 amino acids: CASSVVGTNYGYTF. The CDR3 DNA sequence: TGTGCCAGCAGCGTAGTAGGCACAAACTATGGCTACACCTTC. The chain combines TRBV9 with TRBJ1-2; D uncertain. V was pared by 0 bases and J by 2 bases, with 8 bases between. Germline V gene data show CDR1 as SGDLS and CDR2 as YYNGEE. CDR3 length: 14 amino acids.

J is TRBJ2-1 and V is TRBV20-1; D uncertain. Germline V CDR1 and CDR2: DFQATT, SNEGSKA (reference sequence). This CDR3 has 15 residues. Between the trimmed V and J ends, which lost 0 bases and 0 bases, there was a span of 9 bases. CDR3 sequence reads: CSAREGSSSYNEQFF. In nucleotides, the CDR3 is TGCAGTGCTAGAGAAGGCTCTAGCTCCTACAATGAGCAGTTCTTC.

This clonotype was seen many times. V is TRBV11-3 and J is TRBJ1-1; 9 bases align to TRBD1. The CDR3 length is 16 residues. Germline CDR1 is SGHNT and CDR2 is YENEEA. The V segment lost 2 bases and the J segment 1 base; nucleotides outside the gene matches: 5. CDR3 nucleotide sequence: TGTGCCAGCAGCTTACAACAGGGGGCAAAGAACACTGAAGCTTTCTTT. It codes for CASSLQQGAKNTEAFF. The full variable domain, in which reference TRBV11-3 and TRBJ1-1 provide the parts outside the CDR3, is EAGVVQSPRYKIIEKKQPVAFWCNPISGHNTLYWYLQNLGQGPELLIRYENEEAVDDSQLPKDRFSAERLKGVDSTLKIQPAELGDSAVYLCASSLQQGAKNTEAFFGQGTRLTVV.

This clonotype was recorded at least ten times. The CDR3 protein is CASSELSVSSYNEQFF. The CDR3 coding sequence is TGTGCCAGCAGCGAGCTCAGTGTGAGCTCCTACAATGAGCAGTTCTTC. V is TRBV6-1 and J is TRBJ2-1; D is undetermined. Trimming cost V 6 bases and J 0 bases, with 15 bases left between them. In germline, CDR1 is MNHNS, CDR2 SASEGT. CDR3 length: 16 residues.

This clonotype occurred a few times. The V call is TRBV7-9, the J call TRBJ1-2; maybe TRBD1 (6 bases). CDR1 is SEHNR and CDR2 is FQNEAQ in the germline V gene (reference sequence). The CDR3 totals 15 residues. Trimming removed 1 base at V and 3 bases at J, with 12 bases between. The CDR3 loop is CASSLVAGAYYGYTF. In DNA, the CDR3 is TGTGCCAGCAGCTTAGTGGCAGGGGCCTACTATGGCTACACCTTC.

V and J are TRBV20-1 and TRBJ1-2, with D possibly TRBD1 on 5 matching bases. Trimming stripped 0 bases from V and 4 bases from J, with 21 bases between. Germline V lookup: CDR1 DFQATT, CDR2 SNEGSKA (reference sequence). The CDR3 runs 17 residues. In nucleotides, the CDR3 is TGCAGTGCTAGAGATAGGGCCCGGGGGATCCCAGTCTATGGCTACACCTTC. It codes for CSARDRARGIPVYGYTF.

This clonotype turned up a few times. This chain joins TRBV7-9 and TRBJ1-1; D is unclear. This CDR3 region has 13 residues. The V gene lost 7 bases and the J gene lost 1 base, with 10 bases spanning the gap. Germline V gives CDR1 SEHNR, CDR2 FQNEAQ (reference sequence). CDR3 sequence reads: CASILKGNTEAFF. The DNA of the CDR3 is TGTGCCAGCATCCTGAAGGGGAACACTGAAGCTTTCTTT.

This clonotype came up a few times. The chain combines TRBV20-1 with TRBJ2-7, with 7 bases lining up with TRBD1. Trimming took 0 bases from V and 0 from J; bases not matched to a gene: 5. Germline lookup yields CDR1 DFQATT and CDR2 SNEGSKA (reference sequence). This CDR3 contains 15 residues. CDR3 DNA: TGCAGTGCTAGAGATCTAGGGACAGCCTCCTACGAGCAGTACTTC. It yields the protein CSARDLGTASYEQYF.

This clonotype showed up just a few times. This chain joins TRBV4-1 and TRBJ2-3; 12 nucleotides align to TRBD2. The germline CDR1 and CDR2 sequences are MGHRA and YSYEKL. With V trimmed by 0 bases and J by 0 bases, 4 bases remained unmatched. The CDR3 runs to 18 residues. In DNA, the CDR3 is TGCGCCAGCAGCCAAGAATGGACTAGCGGGACTAGCACAGATACGCAGTATTTT. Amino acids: CASSQEWTSGTSTDTQYF.

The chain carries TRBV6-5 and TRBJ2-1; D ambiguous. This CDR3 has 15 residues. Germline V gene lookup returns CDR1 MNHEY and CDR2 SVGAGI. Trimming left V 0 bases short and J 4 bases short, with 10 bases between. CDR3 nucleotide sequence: TGTGCCAGCAGTTACTCGAATTCGGATTACAATGAGCAGTTCTTC. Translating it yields CASSYSNSDYNEQFF.

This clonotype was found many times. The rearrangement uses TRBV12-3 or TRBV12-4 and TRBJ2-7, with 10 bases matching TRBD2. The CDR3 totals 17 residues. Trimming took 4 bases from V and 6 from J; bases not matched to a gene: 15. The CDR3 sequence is CASSSVASGGKPFEQYF. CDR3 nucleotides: TGTGCCAGCAGTTCGGTGGCTAGCGGGGGTAAGCCCTTCGAGCAGTACTTC.

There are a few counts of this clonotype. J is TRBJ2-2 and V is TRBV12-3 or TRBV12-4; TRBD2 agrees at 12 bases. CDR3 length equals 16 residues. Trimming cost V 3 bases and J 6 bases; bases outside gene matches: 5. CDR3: CASSFWTSGEAGELFF. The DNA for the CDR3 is TGTGCCAGCAGTTTTTGGACTAGCGGGGAGGCCGGGGAGCTGTTTTTT.

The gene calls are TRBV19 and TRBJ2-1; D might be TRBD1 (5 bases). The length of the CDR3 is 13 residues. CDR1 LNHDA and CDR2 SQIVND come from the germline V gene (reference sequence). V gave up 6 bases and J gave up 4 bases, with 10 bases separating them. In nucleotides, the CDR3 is TGTGCCAGTAGCCAAAGACAGTACAATGAGCAGTTCTTC. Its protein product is CASSQRQYNEQFF.

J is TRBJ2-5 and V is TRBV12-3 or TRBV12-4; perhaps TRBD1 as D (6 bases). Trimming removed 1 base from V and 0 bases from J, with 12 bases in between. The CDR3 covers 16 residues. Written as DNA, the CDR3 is TGTGCCAGCAGTTTAGTACAGGGATGGTACCAAGAGACCCAGTACTTC. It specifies CASSLVQGWYQETQYF.

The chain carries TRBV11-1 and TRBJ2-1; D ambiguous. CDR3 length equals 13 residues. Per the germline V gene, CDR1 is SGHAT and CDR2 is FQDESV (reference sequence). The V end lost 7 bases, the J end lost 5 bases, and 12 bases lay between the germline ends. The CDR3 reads CASTPQENNEQFF. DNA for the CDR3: TGTGCCAGCACACCGCAGGAGAACAATGAGCAGTTCTTC.

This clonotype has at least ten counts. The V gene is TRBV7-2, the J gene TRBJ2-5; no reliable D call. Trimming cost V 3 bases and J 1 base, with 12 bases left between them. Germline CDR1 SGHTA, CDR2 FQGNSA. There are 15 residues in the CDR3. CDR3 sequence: CASSFGRLGQETQYF. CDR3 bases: TGTGCCAGCAGCTTTGGGCGGTTGGGCCAAGAGACCCAGTACTTC.

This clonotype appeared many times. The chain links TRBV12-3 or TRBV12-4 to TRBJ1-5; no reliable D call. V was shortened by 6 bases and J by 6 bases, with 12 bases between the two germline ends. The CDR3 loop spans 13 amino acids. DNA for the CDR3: TGTGCCAGCAGCCCGGGTCTCCCTCAGCCCCAGCATTTT. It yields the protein CASSPGLPQPQHF.

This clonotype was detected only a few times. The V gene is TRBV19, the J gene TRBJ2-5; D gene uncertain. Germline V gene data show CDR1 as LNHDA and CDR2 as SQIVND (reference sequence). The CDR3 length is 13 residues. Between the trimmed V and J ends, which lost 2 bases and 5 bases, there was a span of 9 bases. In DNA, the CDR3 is TGTGCCAGTAGTATACTAGTCGGGGAGACCCAGTACTTC. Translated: CASSILVGETQYF.

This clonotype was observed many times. The CDR3, as DNA: TGTGCCAGTATATCCGGGACAAGGAGCAATCAGCCCCAGCATTTT. It specifies CASISGTRSNQPQHF. The genes are TRBV19 and TRBJ1-5, with TRBD1 as a possible D gene (6 bases). CDR1 LNHDA and CDR2 SQIVND come from the germline V gene (reference sequence). The CDR3 totals 15 residues. With 7 bases removed from V and 1 base from J, the gap between germline ends came to 14 bases.